This TCR beta chain was recovered during a study of T-cell reconstitution after alpha-beta-depleted transplantation in children (dated by TCRdb to the mid-2010s). Broadly, across the study: The study quantitatively tracked T-cell immune reconstitution after TCRalphabeta/CD19-depleted allogeneic hematopoietic cell transplantation in children using TCR repertoire profiling.

The CDR3 measures 11 amino acids from cysteine to phenylalanine. Only the CDR3 DNA stays, 33 bases, in frame from base 1. Deletion took 7 bases off V and 3 bases off J, with a span of 5 bases between the germline ends. CDR1 and CDR2 were assigned from the germline V gene as KGHDR and SFDVKD. Findings and caveats that apply to the study as a whole: Over the following months the frequencies of hyperexpanded clones went down, and after one year T-cell counts and TCRbeta diversity were mostly credited to newly produced T cells. In some patients, high TCRbeta diversity at day 60 was attributed to recipient T cells and intrathymic progenitors that had survived conditioning. About two months after transplant, the apparently early recovery of alphabetaT-cell counts reportedly depended on just several hundred clones that had expanded rapidly and came from non-depleted graft cells.

This clonotype was seen only a few times. Its specific antigen is unknown. The input lacks base qualities; no much larger clone sits a single base away. The treatment or condition label corresponds to: allogeneic hematopoietic cell transplantation with graft depleted of TCRalphabeta T cells and CD19 B cells. TCRalphabeta/CD19-depleted allogeneic hematopoietic cell grafts were given to the transplant recipients, all of whom were children. Libraries were constructed by PCR. For sequencing, an Illumina HiSeq 2500 was employed. TCR library preparation used molecular barcoding, with unique molecular identifiers applied to normalize quantification of the TCRbeta repertoire. TCRdb applied fastp at Q25 and MiXCR to the public reads, then kept only in-frame beta chains. Rows matching on CDR3 protein sequence are summarized as one entry with the most common DNA and genes. The sample records 120,000 to 150,000 distinct CDR3 sequences, roughly 8.8% of which are singletons. Clones ranked in the top ten supply roughly 18% of the sample.

Recombination joined TRBV24-1 with TRBJ1-2; the D gene is not confidently resolved. The origin of this receptor is a female patient aged 2-10 years who had a stem cell transplant for congenital amegakaryocytic thrombocytopenia, so the T cells may come from the graft donor. The sample in question was PBMCs, mostly from graft donor cells, obtained 180 days after TCRalphabeta/CD19-depleted stem cell transplant. At the DNA level, the sequence is TGTGCCACCAGGGCGGACTATGGCTACACCTTC. The resulting protein is CATRADYGYTF.